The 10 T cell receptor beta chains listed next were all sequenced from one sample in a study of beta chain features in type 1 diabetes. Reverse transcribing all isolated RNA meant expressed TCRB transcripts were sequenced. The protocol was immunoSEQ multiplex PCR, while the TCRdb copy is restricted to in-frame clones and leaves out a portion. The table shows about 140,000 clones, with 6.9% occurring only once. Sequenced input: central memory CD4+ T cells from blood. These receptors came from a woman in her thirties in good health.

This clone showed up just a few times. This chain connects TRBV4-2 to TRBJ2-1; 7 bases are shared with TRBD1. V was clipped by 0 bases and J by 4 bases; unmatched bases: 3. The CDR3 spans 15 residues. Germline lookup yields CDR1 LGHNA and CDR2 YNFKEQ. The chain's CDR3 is CASSQDSQGYNEQFF. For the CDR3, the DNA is TGTGCCAGCAGCCAAGACTCACAGGGGTACAATGAGCAGTTCTTC.

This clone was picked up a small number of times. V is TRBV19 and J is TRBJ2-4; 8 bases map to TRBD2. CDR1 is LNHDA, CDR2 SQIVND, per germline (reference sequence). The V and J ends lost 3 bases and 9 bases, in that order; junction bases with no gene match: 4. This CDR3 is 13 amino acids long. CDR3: CASSISGSGIQYF. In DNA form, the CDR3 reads TGTGCCAGTAGTATCAGCGGGAGCGGCATTCAGTACTTC.

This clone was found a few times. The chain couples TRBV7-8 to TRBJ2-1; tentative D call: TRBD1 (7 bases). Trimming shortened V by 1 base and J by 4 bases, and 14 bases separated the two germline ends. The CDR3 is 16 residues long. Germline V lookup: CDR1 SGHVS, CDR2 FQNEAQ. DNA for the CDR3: TGTGCCAGCAGCTTAGATGGCAGGGGGGATTACAATGAGCAGTTCTTC. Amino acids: CASSLDGRGDYNEQFF.

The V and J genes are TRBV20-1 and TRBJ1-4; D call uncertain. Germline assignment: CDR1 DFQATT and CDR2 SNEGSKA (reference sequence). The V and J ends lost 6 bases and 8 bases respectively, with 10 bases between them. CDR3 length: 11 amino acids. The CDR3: CSAFNVEKLFF. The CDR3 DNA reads TGCAGTGCGTTTAATGTGGAAAAACTGTTTTTT.

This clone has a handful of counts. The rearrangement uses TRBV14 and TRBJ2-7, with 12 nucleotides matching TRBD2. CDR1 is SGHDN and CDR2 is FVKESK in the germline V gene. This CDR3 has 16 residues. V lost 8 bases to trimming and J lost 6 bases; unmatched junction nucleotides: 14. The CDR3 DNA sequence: TGTGCCAGCTCACCGAGACGTGAACTAGCGGGAGGCGAGCAGTACTTC. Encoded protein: CASSPRRELAGGEQYF.

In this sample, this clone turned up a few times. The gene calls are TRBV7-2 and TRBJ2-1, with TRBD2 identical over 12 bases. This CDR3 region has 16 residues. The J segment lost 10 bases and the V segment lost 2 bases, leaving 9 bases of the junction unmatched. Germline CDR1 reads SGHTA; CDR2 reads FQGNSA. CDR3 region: CASSLMRLAGEGEQFF. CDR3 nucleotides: TGTGCCAGCAGCTTAATGAGACTAGCGGGAGAAGGGGAGCAGTTCTTC.

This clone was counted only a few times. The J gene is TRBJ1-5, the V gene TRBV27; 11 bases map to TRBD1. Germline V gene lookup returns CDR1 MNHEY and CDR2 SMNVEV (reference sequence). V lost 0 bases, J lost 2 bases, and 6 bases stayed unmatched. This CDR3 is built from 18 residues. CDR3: CASSLSRRTGGGNQPQHF. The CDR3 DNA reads TGTGCCAGCAGTTTATCCCGCCGGACAGGGGGCGGCAATCAGCCCCAGCATTTT.

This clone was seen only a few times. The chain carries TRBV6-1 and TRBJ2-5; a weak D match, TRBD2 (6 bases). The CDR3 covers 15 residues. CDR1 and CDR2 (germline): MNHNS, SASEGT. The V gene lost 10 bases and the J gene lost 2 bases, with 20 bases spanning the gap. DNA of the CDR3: TGTGCCACCAATCTAGCGCCGAGGTCTCAAGAGACCCAGTACTTC. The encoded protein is CATNLAPRSQETQYF.

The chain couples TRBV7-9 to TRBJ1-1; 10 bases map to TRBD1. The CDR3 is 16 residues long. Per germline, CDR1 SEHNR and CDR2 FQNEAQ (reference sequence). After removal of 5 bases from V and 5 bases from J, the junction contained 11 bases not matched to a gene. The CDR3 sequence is CASSPRLGTGVTEAFF. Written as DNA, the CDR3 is TGTGCCAGCAGCCCCAGATTGGGGACAGGGGTTACTGAAGCTTTCTTT.

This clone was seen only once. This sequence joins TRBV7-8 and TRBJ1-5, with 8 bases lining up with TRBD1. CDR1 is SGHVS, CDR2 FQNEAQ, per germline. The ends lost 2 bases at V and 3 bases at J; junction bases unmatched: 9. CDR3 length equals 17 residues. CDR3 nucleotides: TGTGCCAGCAGCTTAAGGGGGGCAGGGGGCAACAATCAGCCCCAGCATTTT. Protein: CASSLRGAGGNNQPQHF.